These T cell receptor beta chains were read from a single sample in a study of PD-1 blockade in mismatch repair-deficient tumors. Repertoires were generated with immunoSEQ multiplex PCR, while TCRdb's copy carries only in-frame clones and drops some. The table records more than 50,000 clones, approximately 89% of them present only once. The sequences come from peripheral blood, collected 52 weeks after starting pembrolizumab. These receptors all come from an adult with mismatch repair-deficient cancer. CDR3s include the opening cysteine and the closing phenylalanine or tryptophan. D genes are given only for firm matches.

J gene: TRBJ1-5; D gene: TRBD1; V gene: TRBV28; CDR3 protein: CASSWGPWGQGPRLRNQPQHF
J gene: TRBJ2-2; D gene: -; V gene: TRBV6-5; CDR3 protein: CASSYIPQGWSGELFF
J gene: TRBJ2-3; D gene: TRBD2; V gene: TRBV5-1; CDR3 protein: CASSFLQGTSGGWTDTQYF
J gene: TRBJ2-3; D gene: -; V gene: TRBV10-3; CDR3 protein: CAISELVDTQYF
J gene: TRBJ2-2; D gene: -; V gene: TRBV5-1; CDR3 protein: CASREDTGELFF
J gene: TRBJ2-3; D gene: -; V gene: TRBV2; CDR3 protein: CATNHLPSATGVWTDTQYF
J gene: TRBJ1-5; D gene: -; V gene: TRBV30; CDR3 protein: CAWSGWADNQPQHF
J gene: TRBJ1-4; D gene: -; V gene: TRBV5-6; CDR3 protein: CASSLLGYEKLFF
J gene: TRBJ1-2; D gene: TRBD1; V gene: TRBV28; CDR3 protein: CASSPGGRVNYGYTF
J gene: TRBJ2-7; D gene: -; V gene: TRBV6-6; CDR3 protein: CASSYSAPEQYF
J gene: TRBJ2-5; D gene: -; V gene: TRBV21-1; CDR3 protein: CASSIGKETQYF
J gene: TRBJ1-5; D gene: -; V gene: TRBV19; CDR3 protein: CASSIEGIYSNQPQHF
J gene: TRBJ2-1; D gene: -; V gene: TRBV15; CDR3 protein: CATSRGSLATEQFF
J gene: TRBJ2-5; D gene: -; V gene: TRBV5-8; CDR3 protein: CASSLLLTDRKTQYF
J gene: TRBJ1-2; D gene: -; V gene: TRBV9; CDR3 protein: CASSVSYGGYTF
J gene: TRBJ2-1; D gene: -; V gene: TRBV6-5; CDR3 protein: CASSPWGDPYNEQFF
J gene: TRBJ2-1; D gene: -; V gene: TRBV6-5; CDR3 protein: CASSYSEGGLEQFF
J gene: TRBJ2-7; D gene: TRBD2; V gene: TRBV18; CDR3 protein: CASSPKTSGVPYEQYF
J gene: TRBJ2-5; D gene: -; V gene: TRBV5-6; CDR3 protein: CASSLLGETQYF
J gene: TRBJ1-1; D gene: -; V gene: TRBV5-1; CDR3 protein: CASSHLRRGINTEAFF
J gene: TRBJ2-1; D gene: -; V gene: TRBV15; CDR3 protein: CATSRGQGPLYEQFF
J gene: TRBJ2-7; D gene: -; V gene: TRBV4-1; CDR3 protein: CASSQEWIGNYEQYF
J gene: TRBJ2-2; D gene: -; V gene: TRBV10-3; CDR3 protein: CAISESRHHLQNTGELFF
J gene: TRBJ2-7; D gene: -; V gene: TRBV4-1; CDR3 protein: CASSQDWSSYEQYF
J gene: TRBJ2-1; D gene: -; V gene: TRBV30; CDR3 protein: CAWSVDPGAYNEQFF
J gene: TRBJ2-5; D gene: -; V gene: TRBV29-1; CDR3 protein: CSVEVVRPKETQYF
J gene: TRBJ2-7; D gene: -; V gene: TRBV5-5; CDR3 protein: CASSLGWTSYEQYF
J gene: TRBJ2-7; D gene: TRBD1; V gene: TRBV28; CDR3 protein: CASGGQGGYEQYF
J gene: TRBJ2-1; D gene: -; V gene: TRBV6-5; CDR3 protein: CASSYSKWSWNEQFF
J gene: TRBJ2-7; D gene: TRBD1; V gene: TRBV10-1; CDR3 protein: CASSEFFWDRLYEQYF
J gene: TRBJ2-1; D gene: -; V gene: TRBV5-6; CDR3 protein: CASSLGGSYNEQFF
J gene: TRBJ2-3; D gene: -; V gene: TRBV27; CDR3 protein: CATSTITSTDTQYF
J gene: TRBJ2-1; D gene: TRBD2; V gene: TRBV10-3; CDR3 protein: CAISDPGLAVYNEQFF
J gene: TRBJ2-3; D gene: -; V gene: TRBV7-9; CDR3 protein: CASSLAQTGTTDTQYF
J gene: TRBJ2-7; D gene: -; V gene: TRBV29-1; CDR3 protein: CSVVTSGEQYF
J gene: TRBJ2-5; D gene: TRBD2; V gene: TRBV7-9; CDR3 protein: CASSLSGTSGVYQETQYF
J gene: TRBJ1-4; D gene: -; V gene: TRBV19; CDR3 protein: CASSIRRGRKEKLFF
J gene: TRBJ1-5; D gene: -; V gene: TRBV5-4; CDR3 protein: CASSLAGGNQPQHF
J gene: TRBJ2-7; D gene: -; V gene: TRBV6-5; CDR3 protein: CASSSKAPYEQYF
J gene: TRBJ2-5; D gene: -; V gene: TRBV11-3; CDR3 protein: CASSSDGIQETQYF
J gene: TRBJ1-5; D gene: -; V gene: TRBV28; CDR3 protein: CASNLGGNQPQHF
J gene: TRBJ2-3; D gene: -; V gene: TRBV30; CDR3 protein: CAWREGTDTQYF
J gene: TRBJ2-7; D gene: TRBD1; V gene: TRBV5-4; CDR3 protein: CASSTGTGAGEQYF
J gene: TRBJ2-3; D gene: TRBD2; V gene: TRBV5-4; CDR3 protein: CASSLGGEDTQYF
J gene: TRBJ1-4; D gene: -; V gene: TRBV13; CDR3 protein: CASSLGEKLFF
J gene: TRBJ2-3; D gene: -; V gene: TRBV14; CDR3 protein: CASSPGFKVTDTQYF
J gene: TRBJ2-6; D gene: -; V gene: TRBV19; CDR3 protein: CASSLRVKMSGANVLTF
J gene: TRBJ2-2; D gene: -; V gene: TRBV13; CDR3 protein: CASRGGGDTGELFF
J gene: TRBJ2-1; D gene: TRBD2; V gene: TRBV11-3; CDR3 protein: CASSFRLAGVSEQFF
J gene: TRBJ2-7; D gene: TRBD1; V gene: TRBV30; CDR3 protein: CAWTETGPHEQYF
J gene: TRBJ2-2; D gene: -; V gene: TRBV19; CDR3 protein: CASSSRPDGLNTGELFF
J gene: TRBJ1-1; D gene: -; V gene: TRBV5-4; CDR3 protein: CASSFRAGPSPMNTEAFF
J gene: TRBJ2-2; D gene: TRBD2; V gene: TRBV5-1; CDR3 protein: CASSLALAGGLPNTGELFF
J gene: TRBJ2-5; D gene: -; V gene: TRBV7-9; CDR3 protein: CASSEAERETQYF
J gene: TRBJ2-7; D gene: -; V gene: TRBV6-5; CDR3 protein: CASKTRARGYEQYF
J gene: TRBJ2-3; D gene: -; V gene: TRBV5-1; CDR3 protein: CASSLWGGTTDTQYF
J gene: TRBJ2-1; D gene: -; V gene: TRBV6-6; CDR3 protein: CASREQVPNEQFF
J gene: TRBJ1-5; D gene: -; V gene: TRBV11-2; CDR3 protein: CASSKRPNSNQPQHF
J gene: TRBJ2-1; D gene: -; V gene: TRBV7-9; CDR3 protein: CASSLVRNEQFF
J gene: TRBJ2-5; D gene: -; V gene: TRBV20-1; CDR3 protein: CSATVQETQYF